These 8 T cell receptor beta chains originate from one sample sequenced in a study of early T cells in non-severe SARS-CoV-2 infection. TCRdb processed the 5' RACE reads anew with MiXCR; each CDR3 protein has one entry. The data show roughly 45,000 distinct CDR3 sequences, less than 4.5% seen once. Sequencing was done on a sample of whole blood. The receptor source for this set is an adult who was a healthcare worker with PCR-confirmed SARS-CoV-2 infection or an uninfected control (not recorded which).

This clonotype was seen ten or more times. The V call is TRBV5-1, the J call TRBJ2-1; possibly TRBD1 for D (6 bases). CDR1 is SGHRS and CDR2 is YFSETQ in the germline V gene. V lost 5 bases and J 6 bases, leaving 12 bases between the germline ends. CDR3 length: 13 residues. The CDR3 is CASSRPRGNEQFF. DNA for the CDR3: TGCGCCAGCAGTCGCCCCAGGGGCAATGAGCAGTTCTTC. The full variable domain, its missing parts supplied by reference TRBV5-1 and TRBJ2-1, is KAGVTQTPRYLIKTRGQQVTLSCSPISGHRSVSWYQQTPGQGLQFLFEYFSETQRNKGNFPGRFSGRQFSNSRSEMNVSTLELGDSALYLCASSRPRGNEQFFGPGTRLTVL.

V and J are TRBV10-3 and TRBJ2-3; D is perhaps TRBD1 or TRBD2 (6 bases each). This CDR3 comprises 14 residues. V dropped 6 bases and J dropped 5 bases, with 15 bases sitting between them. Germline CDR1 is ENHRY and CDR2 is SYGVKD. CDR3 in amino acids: CAISVLRGRDTQYF. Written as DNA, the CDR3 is TGTGCCATCAGCGTACTTCGGGGGCGAGATACGCAGTATTTT.

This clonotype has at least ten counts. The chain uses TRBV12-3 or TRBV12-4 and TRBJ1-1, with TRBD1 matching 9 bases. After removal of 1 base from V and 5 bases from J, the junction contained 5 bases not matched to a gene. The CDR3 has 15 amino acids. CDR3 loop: CASSLGTGVVTEAFF. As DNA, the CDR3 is TGTGCCAGCAGTTTAGGGACAGGGGTAGTGACTGAAGCTTTCTTT.

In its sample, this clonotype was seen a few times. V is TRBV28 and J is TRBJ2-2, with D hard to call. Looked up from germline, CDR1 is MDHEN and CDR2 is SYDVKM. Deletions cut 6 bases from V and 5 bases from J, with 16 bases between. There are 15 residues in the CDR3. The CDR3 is CASSEPTLGTGELFF. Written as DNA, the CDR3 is TGTGCCAGCAGCGAACCTACATTAGGTACCGGGGAGCTGTTTTTT.

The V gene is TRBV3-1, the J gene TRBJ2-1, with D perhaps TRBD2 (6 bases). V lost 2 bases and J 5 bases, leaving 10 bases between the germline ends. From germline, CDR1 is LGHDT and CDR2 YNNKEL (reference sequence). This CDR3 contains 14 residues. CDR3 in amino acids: CASSQRDSDNEQFF. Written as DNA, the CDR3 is TGTGCCAGCAGCCAACGGGACTCTGACAATGAGCAGTTCTTC.

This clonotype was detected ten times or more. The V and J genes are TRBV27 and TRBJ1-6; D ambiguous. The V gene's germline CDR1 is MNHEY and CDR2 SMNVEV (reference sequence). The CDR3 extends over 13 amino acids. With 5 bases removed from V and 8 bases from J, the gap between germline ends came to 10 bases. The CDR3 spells CASSTSFDSPLHF. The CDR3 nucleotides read TGTGCCAGCAGTACCTCCTTTGATTCACCCCTCCACTTT.

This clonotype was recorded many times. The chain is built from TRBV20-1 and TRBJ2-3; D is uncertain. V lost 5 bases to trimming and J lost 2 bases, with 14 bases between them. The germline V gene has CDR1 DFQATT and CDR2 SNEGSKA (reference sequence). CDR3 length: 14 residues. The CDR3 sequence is CSADLGLNTDTQYF. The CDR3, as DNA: TGCAGTGCTGACTTAGGGCTTAACACAGATACGCAGTATTTT.

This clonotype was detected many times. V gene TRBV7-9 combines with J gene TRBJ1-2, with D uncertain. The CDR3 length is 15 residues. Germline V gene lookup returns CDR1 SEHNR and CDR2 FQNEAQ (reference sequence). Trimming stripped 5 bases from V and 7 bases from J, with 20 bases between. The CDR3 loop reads CASSPPGSVRSGYTF. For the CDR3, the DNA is TGTGCCAGCAGCCCACCCGGGTCGGTTCGAAGTGGCTACACCTTC.